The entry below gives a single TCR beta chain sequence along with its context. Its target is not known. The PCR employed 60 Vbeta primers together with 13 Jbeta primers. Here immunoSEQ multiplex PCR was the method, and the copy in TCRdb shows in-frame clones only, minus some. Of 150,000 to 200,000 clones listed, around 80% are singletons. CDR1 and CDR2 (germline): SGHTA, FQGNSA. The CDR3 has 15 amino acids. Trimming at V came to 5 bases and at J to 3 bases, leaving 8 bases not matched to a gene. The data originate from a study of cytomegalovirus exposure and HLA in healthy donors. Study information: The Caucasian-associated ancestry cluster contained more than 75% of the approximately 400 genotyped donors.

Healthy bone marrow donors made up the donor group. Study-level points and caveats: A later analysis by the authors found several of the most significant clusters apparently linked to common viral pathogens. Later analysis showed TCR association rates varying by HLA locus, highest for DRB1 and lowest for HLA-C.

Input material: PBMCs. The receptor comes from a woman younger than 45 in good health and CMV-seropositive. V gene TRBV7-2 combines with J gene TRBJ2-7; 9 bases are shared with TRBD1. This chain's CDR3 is CASSPGQGTFYEQYF. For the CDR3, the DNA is TGTGCCAGCAGCCCCGGACAGGGGACCTTCTACGAGCAGTACTTC.